Reported below is one TCR beta chain. The sample originates from a study of blood T cell repertoires in COVID-19. Within 2 weeks before study entry, exposed participants met a COVID-19 case. The ends lost 4 bases at V and 6 bases at J; junction bases unmatched: 4. This CDR3 is built from 13 residues. Germline CDR1 is SGDLS and CDR2 is YYNGEE. TCRdb's copy holds only in-frame clones and misses some; the assay was immunoSEQ multiplex PCR. Counted here are some 240,000 clones, approximately 81% occurring once; the ten biggest clones make up under 8%. The chain couples TRBV9 to TRBJ2-3, with TRBD2 identical over 8 bases. The sequenced sample was PBMCs or T cells enriched from blood (not recorded which). The receptor was isolated from a woman in her 50s who had been exposed to COVID-19. The CDR3 loop reads CASSPGGEDTQYF. The CDR3 DNA sequence: TGTGCCAGCAGCCCCGGGGGGGAGGATACGCAGTATTTT.